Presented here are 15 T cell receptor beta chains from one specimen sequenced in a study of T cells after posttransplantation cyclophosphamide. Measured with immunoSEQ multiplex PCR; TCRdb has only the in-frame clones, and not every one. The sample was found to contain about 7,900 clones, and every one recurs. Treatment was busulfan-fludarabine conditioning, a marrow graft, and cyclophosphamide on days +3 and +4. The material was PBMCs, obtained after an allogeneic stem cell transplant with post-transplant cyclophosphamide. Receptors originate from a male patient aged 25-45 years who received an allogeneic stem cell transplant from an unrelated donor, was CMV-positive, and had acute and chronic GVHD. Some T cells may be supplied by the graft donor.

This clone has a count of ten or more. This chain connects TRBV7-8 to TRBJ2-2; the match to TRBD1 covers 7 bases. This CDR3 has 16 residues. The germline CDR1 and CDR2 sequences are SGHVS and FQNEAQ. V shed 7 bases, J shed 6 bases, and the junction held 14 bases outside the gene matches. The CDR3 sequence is CASTYLGGEGAGELFF. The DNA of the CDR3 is TGTGCCAGCACCTATTTAGGGGGCGAAGGGGCCGGGGAGCTGTTTTTT.

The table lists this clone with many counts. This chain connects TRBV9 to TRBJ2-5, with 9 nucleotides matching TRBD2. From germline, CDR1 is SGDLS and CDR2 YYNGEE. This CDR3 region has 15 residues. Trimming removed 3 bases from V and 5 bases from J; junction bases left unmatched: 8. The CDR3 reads CASSDLAGGLETQYF. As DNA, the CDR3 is TGTGCCAGCAGCGACCTTGCGGGGGGGCTGGAGACCCAGTACTTC.

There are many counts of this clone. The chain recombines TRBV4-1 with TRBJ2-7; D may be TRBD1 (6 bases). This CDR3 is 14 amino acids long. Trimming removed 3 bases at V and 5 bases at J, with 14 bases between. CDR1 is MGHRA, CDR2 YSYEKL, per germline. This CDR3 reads CASSHSQQGNEQYF. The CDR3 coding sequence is TGCGCCAGCAGCCACTCCCAACAGGGTAACGAGCAGTACTTC.

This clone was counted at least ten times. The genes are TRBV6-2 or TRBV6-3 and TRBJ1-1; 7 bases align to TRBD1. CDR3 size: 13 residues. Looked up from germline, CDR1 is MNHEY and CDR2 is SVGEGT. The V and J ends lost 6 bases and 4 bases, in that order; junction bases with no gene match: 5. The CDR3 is CASSQGGVTEAFF. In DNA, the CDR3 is TGTGCCAGCAGCCAAGGGGGCGTCACTGAAGCTTTCTTT.

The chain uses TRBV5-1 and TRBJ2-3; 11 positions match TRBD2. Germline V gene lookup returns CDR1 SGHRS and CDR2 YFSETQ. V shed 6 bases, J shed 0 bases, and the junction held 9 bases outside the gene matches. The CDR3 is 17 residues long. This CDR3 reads CASKRASGGLSTDTQYF. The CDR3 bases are TGCGCCAGCAAGCGGGCTAGCGGGGGGCTTAGCACAGATACGCAGTATTTT.

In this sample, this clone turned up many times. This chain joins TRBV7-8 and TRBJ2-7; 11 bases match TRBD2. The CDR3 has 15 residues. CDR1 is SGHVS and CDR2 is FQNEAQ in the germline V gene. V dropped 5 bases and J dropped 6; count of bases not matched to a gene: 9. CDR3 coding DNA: TGTGCCAGCAGCCCACAACTAGCGGGAGTAGGCGAGCAGTACTTC. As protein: CASSPQLAGVGEQYF.

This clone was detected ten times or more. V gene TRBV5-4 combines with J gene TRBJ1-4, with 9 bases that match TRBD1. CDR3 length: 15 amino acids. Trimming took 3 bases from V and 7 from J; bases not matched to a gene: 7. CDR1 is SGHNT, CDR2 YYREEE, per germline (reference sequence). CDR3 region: CASSWGTGQSEKLFF. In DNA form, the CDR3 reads TGTGCCAGCAGCTGGGGGACAGGGCAGAGTGAAAAACTGTTTTTT.

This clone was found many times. The CDR3 loop is CATTGSDEKLFF. The CDR3 coding sequence is TGTGCCACCACGGGTTCGGATGAAAAACTGTTTTTT. The chain joins TRBV7-2 to TRBJ1-4; D gene unclear. The germline gives CDR1 SGHTA, CDR2 FQGNSA. The length of the CDR3 is 12 residues. Trimming removed 10 bases at V and 6 bases at J, with 12 bases between.

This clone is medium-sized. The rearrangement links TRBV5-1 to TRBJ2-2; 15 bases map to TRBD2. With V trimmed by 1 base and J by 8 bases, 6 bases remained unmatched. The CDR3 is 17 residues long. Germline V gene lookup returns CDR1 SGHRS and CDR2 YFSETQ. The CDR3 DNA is TGCGCCAGCAGCTTGCTGGGACTAGCGGGGGGCGCAGGGGAGCTGTTTTTT. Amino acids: CASSLLGLAGGAGELFF.

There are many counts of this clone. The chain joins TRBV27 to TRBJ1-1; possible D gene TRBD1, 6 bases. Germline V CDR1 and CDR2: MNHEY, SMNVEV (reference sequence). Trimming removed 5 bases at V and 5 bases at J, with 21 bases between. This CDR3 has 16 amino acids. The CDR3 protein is CASSPGQPNTVTEAFF. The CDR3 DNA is TGTGCCAGCAGTCCGGGACAACCGAACACTGTTACTGAAGCTTTCTTT.

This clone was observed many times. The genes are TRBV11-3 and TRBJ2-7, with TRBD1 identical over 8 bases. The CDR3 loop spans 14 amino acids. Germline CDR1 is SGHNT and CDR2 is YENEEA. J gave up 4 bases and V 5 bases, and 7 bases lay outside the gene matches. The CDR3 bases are TGTGCCAGCAGCCGCGGACAGGGCCTTTACGAGCAGTACTTC. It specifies CASSRGQGLYEQYF.

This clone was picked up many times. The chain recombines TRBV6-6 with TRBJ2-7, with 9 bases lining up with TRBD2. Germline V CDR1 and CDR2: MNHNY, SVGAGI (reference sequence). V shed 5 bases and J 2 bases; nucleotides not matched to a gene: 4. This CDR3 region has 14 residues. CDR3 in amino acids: CASSILAGAYEQYF. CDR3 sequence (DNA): TGTGCCAGCAGTATCTTAGCGGGAGCCTACGAGCAGTACTTC.

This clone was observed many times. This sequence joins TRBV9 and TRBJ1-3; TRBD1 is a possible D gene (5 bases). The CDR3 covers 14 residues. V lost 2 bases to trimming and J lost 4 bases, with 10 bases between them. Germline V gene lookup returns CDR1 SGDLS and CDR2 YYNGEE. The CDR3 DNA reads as TGTGCCAGCAGCGTCGGGCAGGGAGGAAACACCATATATTTT. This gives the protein CASSVGQGGNTIYF.

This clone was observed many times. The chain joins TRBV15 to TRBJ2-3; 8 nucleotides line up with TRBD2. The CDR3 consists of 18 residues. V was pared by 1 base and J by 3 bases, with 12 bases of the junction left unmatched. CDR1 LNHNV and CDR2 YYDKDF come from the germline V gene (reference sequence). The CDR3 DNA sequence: TGTGCCACCAGCAGAGGTAGCAGGGCTAGCGGGCGTACAGATACGCAGTATTTT. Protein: CATSRGSRASGRTDTQYF.

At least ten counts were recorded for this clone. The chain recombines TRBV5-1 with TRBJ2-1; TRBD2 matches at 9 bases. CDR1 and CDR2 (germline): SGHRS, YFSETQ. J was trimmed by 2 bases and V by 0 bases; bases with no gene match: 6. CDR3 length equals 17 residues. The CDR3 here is CASSLGNSGGTYNEQFF. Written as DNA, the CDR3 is TGCGCCAGCAGCTTGGGGAATAGCGGGGGTACCTACAATGAGCAGTTCTTC.